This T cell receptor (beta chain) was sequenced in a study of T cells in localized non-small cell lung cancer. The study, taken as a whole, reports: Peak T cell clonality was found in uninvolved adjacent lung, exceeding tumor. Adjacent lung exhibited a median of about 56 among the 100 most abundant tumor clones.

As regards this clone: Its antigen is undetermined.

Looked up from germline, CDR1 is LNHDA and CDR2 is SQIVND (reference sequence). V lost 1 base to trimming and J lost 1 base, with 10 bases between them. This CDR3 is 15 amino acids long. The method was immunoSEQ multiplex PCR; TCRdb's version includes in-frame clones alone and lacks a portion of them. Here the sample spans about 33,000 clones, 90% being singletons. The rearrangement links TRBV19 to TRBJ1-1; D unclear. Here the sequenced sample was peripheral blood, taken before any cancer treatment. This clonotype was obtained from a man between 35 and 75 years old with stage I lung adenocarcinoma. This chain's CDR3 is CASSIGRATNTEAFF. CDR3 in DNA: TGTGCCAGTAGTATAGGTAGGGCGACGAACACTGAAGCTTTCTTT.